The sequence of this T cell receptor (beta chain) was determined in a study of CD8 T cells in ankylosing spondylitis. This clonotype was observed at least ten times. With molecular barcodes, quantitative 5'-RACE was used to make the TCR beta libraries. TCRdb ran MiXCR on the 5' RACE reads and lists one entry per CDR3 protein. Among tens of thousands of distinct CDR3 sequences, about 5% were seen once, and the ten largest hold roughly 2.3%. Trimming took 5 bases from V and 2 from J, leaving 13 bases between them. The CDR3 runs 14 residues. From germline, CDR1 is SGHVS and CDR2 FQNEAQ. The V gene is TRBV7-8, the J gene TRBJ2-7; D assignment may be TRBD1 or TRBD2 (5 bases each). This TCR came from a male donor with ankylosing spondylitis or in good health (not recorded which). The sequenced sample was blood, either unsorted or a sorted T cell fraction (not recorded which). CDR3 sequence reads: CASSPGRTTYEQYF. The CDR3 coding sequence is TGTGCCAGCAGCCCGGGACGAACAACCTACGAGCAGTACTTC.